One sample yielded the 11 T cell receptor beta chains listed below, sequenced in a study of blood T cell repertoires in COVID-19. Assay: immunoSEQ multiplex PCR; the TCRdb copy retains only in-frame clones and omits some. The top ten hold 2.6% of the sample, which has under 200,000 clones, roughly 80% seen once. Sequenced sample: peripheral blood. Every receptor here comes from a human donor with acute or convalescent COVID-19. The donor label of this sample is uncertain.

V and J are TRBV5-1 and TRBJ1-3; TRBD1 might be the D (6 bases). CDR3 length: 14 amino acids. The V gene's germline CDR1 is SGHRS and CDR2 YFSETQ. Trimming removed 2 bases at V and 1 base at J, with 7 bases between. The CDR3 region is CASSLGQSGNTIYF. In nucleotides, the CDR3 is TGCGCCAGCAGCTTAGGACAGTCTGGAAACACCATATATTTT.

The J gene is TRBJ2-7, the V gene TRBV7-6, with 7 bases that match TRBD1. With V trimmed by 2 bases and J by 5 bases, 3 bases remained unmatched. This CDR3 is built from 13 residues. Germline V gene data show CDR1 as SGHVS and CDR2 as FNYEAQ. The CDR3 reads CASSLRGRDEQYF. CDR3 DNA sequence: TGTGCCAGCAGCTTAAGGGGGCGGGACGAGCAGTACTTC.

This chain connects TRBV6-4 to TRBJ2-2; TRBD2 matches at 8 bases. The trim removed 9 bases at V and 6 bases at J, leaving 12 bases unmatched. Looked up from germline, CDR1 is MRHNA and CDR2 is SNTAGT. The CDR3 totals 15 residues. The CDR3 here is CASFLGGRPSGELFF. DNA of the CDR3: TGTGCCAGTTTTCTTGGCGGGAGGCCCTCCGGGGAGCTGTTTTTT.

The chain joins TRBV6-2 or TRBV6-3 to TRBJ2-1, with D possibly being TRBD1 (5 bases). The CDR3 length is 15 residues. CDR1 is MNHEY and CDR2 is SVGEGT in the germline V gene. Trimming left V 4 bases short and J 5 bases short, with 15 bases between. The CDR3 DNA reads TGTGCCAGCAGTTTATGGGCAGGGTCGGACAATGAGCAGTTCTTC. As protein: CASSLWAGSDNEQFF.

This chain links TRBV19 with TRBJ2-7; TRBD2 agrees at 11 bases. Looked up from germline, CDR1 is LNHDA and CDR2 is SQIVND (reference sequence). The CDR3 is made up of 16 amino acids. Trimming removed 5 bases from V and 2 bases from J; junction bases left unmatched: 8. The CDR3 spells CASSPSMTSGAYEQYF. The CDR3 DNA sequence: TGTGCCAGTAGTCCATCAATGACTAGCGGGGCCTACGAGCAGTACTTC.

The chain employs TRBV25-1 and TRBJ1-5; 9 bases line up with TRBD1. Germline-derived CDR1 and CDR2 are MGHDK and SYGVNS. The V gene end was trimmed by 2 bases and the J gene end by 7 bases; junction bases not matched to a gene: 3. The CDR3 extends over 14 amino acids. CDR3 nucleotide sequence: TGTGCCAGCAGTGAAGGGACAGGGACGCAGCCCCAGCATTTT. Its protein product is CASSEGTGTQPQHF.

The gene calls are TRBV28 and TRBJ1-5; TRBD1 matches at 9 bases. V lost 4 bases to trimming and J lost 3 bases; unmatched junction nucleotides: 7. The CDR3 runs 16 residues. Germline V lookup: CDR1 MDHEN, CDR2 SYDVKM. The CDR3 spells CASSSSTGGLNQPQHF. CDR3 sequence (DNA): TGTGCCAGCAGTTCCTCGACAGGGGGGCTCAATCAGCCCCAGCATTTT.

The J gene is TRBJ2-3, the V gene TRBV7-3; 7 bases fit TRBD2. Per germline, CDR1 SGHTA and CDR2 FQGTGA. This CDR3 region has 15 residues. The V and J ends lost 5 bases and 2 bases, in that order; junction bases with no gene match: 7. The CDR3, as DNA: TGTGCCAGCAGCCCGGGGCGGGGGACCACAGATACGCAGTATTTT. As protein: CASSPGRGTTDTQYF.

The chain links TRBV19 to TRBJ2-3; 8 bases match TRBD1. There are 17 residues in the CDR3. The germline gives CDR1 LNHDA, CDR2 SQIVND (reference sequence). The V segment lost 6 bases and the J segment 5 bases; nucleotides outside the gene matches: 16. Here the CDR3 DNA reads TGTGCCAGTAGCCCGCAGGGGGCGAGTGGGAGTAGAGATACGCAGTATTTT. The encoded protein is CASSPQGASGSRDTQYF.

The genes are TRBV28 and TRBJ2-2; 7 nucleotides align to TRBD2. The J segment lost 1 base and the V segment lost 8 bases, leaving 4 bases of the junction unmatched. The CDR3 runs 14 residues. The germline CDR1 and CDR2 sequences are MDHEN and SYDVKM. CDR3 sequence: CASRSGKNTGELFF. For the CDR3, the DNA is TGTGCCAGCCGGAGCGGGAAGAACACCGGGGAGCTGTTTTTT.

The chain is built from TRBV18 and TRBJ2-7, with D possibly TRBD1 on 6 matching bases. CDR3 length: 13 residues. V was trimmed by 3 bases and J by 6 bases, leaving 12 bases between them. CDR1 and CDR2 (germline): KGHSH, LQKENI. The CDR3 is CASSPREGVEQYF. The CDR3, as DNA: TGTGCCAGCTCACCGAGAGAGGGGGTCGAGCAGTACTTC. The variable domain in full, with the rest retrieved from reference TRBV18 and TRBJ2-7, is NAGVMQNPRHLVRRRGQEARLRCSPMKGHSHVYWYRQLPEEGLKFMVYLQKENIIDESGMPKERFSAEFPKEGPSILRIQQVVRGDSAAYFCASSPREGVEQYFGPGTRLTVT.